Below are 4 T cell receptor beta chains sequenced from a single sample in a study of T-cell memory formation after mild COVID-19. Using its own MiXCR run on the 5' RACE reads, TCRdb lists one record per CDR3 protein. The table lists under 650,000 distinct CDR3 sequences, more than 15% of them singletons. The specimen was PBMCs or a T cell subset sorted from them (not recorded which). These receptors all stem from an adult woman who had mild COVID-19 (a few samples of this study predate the infection). Cell type and time point are not known.

J is TRBJ2-7 and V is TRBV3-1; the match to TRBD1 covers 8 bases. Per germline, CDR1 LGHDT and CDR2 YNNKEL (reference sequence). CDR3 size: 15 residues. Trimming took 4 bases from V and 5 from J; bases not matched to a gene: 10. CDR3 loop: CASSPRTGSRDEQYF. The CDR3 DNA is TGTGCCAGCAGCCCCCGGACAGGGTCTAGAGACGAGCAGTACTTC.

The V gene is TRBV20-1, the J gene TRBJ1-1; possible D gene TRBD1, 6 bases. This CDR3 contains 14 residues. V lost 2 bases, J lost 2 bases, and 12 bases lay in between. Germline V gene lookup returns CDR1 DFQATT and CDR2 SNEGSKA (reference sequence). As DNA, the CDR3 is TGCAGTGCTAGACAGGGGATCGAAAACACTGAAGCTTTCTTT. Amino acids: CSARQGIENTEAFF.

This clonotype appeared a few times. The genes are TRBV12-3 or TRBV12-4 and TRBJ2-2; TRBD1 might be the D (5 bases). Trimming took off 3 bases at V and 4 bases at J, with 9 bases between the two ends. This CDR3 is built from 14 residues. The CDR3 is CASSFQGSTGELFF. In nucleotides, the CDR3 is TGTGCCAGCAGTTTCCAGGGTTCCACCGGGGAGCTGTTTTTT.

The genes are TRBV7-2 and TRBJ2-7; no clear D gene. CDR3 size: 13 residues. V lost 7 bases, J lost 3 bases, and 13 bases lay in between. Germline V gene sequence: CDR1 SGHTA, CDR2 FQGNSA. CDR3 in amino acids: CASTLGGVYEQYF. DNA for the CDR3: TGTGCCAGCACCTTGGGTGGAGTCTACGAGCAGTACTTC. Drawing the rest from reference TRBV7-2 and TRBJ2-7, the complete variable domain is GAGVSQSPSNKVTEKGKDVELRCDPISGHTALYWYRQSLGQGLEFLIYFQGNSAPDKSGLPSDRFSAERTGGSVSTLTIQRTQQEDSAVYLCASTLGGVYEQYFGPGTRLTVT.